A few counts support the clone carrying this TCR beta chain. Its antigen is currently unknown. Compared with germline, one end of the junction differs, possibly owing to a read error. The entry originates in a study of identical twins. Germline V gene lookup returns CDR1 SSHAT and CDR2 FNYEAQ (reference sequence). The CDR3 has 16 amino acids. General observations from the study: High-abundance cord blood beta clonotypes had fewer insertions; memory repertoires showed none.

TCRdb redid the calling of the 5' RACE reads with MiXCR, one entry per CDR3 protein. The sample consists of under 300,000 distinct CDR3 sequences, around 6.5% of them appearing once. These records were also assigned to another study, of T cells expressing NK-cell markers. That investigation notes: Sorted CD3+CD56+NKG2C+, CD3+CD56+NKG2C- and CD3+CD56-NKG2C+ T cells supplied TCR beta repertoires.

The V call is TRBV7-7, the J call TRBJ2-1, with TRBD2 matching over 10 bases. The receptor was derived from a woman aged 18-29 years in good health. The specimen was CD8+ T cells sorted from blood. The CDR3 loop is CASSPGASGGLNEQFF. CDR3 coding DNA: TGTGCTAGCAGCCCTGGGGCTAGCGGGGGACTTAATGAGCAGTTCTTC.